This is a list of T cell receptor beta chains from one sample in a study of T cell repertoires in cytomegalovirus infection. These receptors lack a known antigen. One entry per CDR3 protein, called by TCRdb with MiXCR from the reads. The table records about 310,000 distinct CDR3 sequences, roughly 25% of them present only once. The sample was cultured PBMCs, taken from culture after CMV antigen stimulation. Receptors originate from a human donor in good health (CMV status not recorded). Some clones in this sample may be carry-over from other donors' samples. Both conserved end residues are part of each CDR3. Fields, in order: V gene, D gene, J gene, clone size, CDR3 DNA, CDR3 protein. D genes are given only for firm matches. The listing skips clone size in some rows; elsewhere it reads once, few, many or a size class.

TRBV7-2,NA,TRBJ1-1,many,TGTGCCAGCAGCTTAGTTGGGGGCGGTAACACTGAAGCTTTCTTT,CASSLVGGGNTEAFF
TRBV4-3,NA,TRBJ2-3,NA,TGCGCCAGCAGCCAAGATGGGACCCAAGGGGATACGCAGTATTTT,CASSQDGTQGDTQYF
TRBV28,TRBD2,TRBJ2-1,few,TGTGCCACAAAACTAGCGGGAGCTTACAATGAGCAGTTCTTC,CATKLAGAYNEQFF
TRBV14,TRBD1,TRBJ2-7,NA,TGTGCCAGCAGCCAAGCCCGGGACAGGGGGTACGAGCAGTACTTC,CASSQARDRGYEQYF
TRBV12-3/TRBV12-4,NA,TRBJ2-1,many,TGTGCCAGCAGAACTAGTGTCCATGAGCAGTTCTTC,CASRTSVHEQFF
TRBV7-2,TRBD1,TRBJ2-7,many,TGTGCCAGCAGCTTAGTTTCGGGACAGGCAGGGGAGCAGTACTTC,CASSLVSGQAGEQYF
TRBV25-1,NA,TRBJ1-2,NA,TGTGCCAGCAGTGACCGATCGGAGCTTTATGGCTACACCTTC,CASSDRSELYGYTF
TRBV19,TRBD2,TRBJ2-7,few,TGTGCCAGCACTCCCCGATCGGGCGGGAGACGCGGGCAGTACTTC,CASTPRSGGRRGQYF
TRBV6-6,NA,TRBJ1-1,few,TGTGCCAGCAGCCCAAGCGGATTTGAAGCTTTCTTT,CASSPSGFEAFF
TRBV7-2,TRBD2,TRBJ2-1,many,TGTGCCAGCAGCTTGGGACTAGCGGGGCAGTTCTTC,CASSLGLAGQFF
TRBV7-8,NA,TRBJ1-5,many,TGTGCCAGCAGCTTAGAGTCTGCAGACTATCAGCCCCAGCATTTT,CASSLESADYQPQHF
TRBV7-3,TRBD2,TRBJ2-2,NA,TGTGCCAGCAGCCCTACTAGCGGCCACAACACCGGGGAGCTGTTTTTT,CASSPTSGHNTGELFF
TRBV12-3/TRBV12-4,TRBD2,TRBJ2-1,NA,TGTGCCAGCAGGACCCGGGTACTAGCGGATAGCTCCTACAATGAGCAGTTCTTC,CASRTRVLADSSYNEQFF
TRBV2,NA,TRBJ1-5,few,TGTGCCAGCAGTGGGTTAGTGGGTGGCAATCAGCCCCAGCATTTT,CASSGLVGGNQPQHF
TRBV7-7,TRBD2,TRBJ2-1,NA,TGTGCTAGCAGCCCGTACATTAGCGGGGCGTTCGTAGAGCAGTTCTTC,CASSPYISGAFVEQFF
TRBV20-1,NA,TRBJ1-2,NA,TGCAGTGCTAGAATTCTCAACTATGGCTACACCTTC,CSARILNYGYTF
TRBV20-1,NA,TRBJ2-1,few,TGCAGTGCTGGAGAGTTTGGTGAGCAGTTCTTC,CSAGEFGEQFF
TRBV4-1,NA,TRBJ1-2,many,TGCGCCAGCAGCCAACCGGGGAACTATGGCTACACCTTC,CASSQPGNYGYTF
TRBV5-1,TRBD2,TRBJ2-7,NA,TGCGCCAGCAGCCCCGGACTAGCGGGAGTGCGGTCCTACGAGCAGTACTTC,CASSPGLAGVRSYEQYF
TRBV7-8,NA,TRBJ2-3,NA,TGTGCCAGCAGCCCCGGGCGGTTCACAGATACGCAGTATTTT,CASSPGRFTDTQYF
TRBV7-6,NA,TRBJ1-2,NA,TGTGCCAGCAGCCGTCCGGGGGAGCGAACCCCCTATGGCTACACCTTC,CASSRPGERTPYGYTF
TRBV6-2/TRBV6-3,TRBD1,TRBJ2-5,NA,TGTGCCAGCAGCAAGGGACAGCAACAAGAGACCCAGTACTTC,CASSKGQQQETQYF
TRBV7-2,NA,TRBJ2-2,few,TGTGCCAGCAGCTCCCGACGGTCCGCGAACACCGGGGAGCTGTTTTTT,CASSSRRSANTGELFF
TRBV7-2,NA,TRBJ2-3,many,TGTGCCAGCAGCCCAACCACAGATACGCAGTATTTT,CASSPTTDTQYF
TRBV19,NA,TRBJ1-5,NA,TGTGCCAGTATGCCCAGGGTCGGGGCCTTAAATCAGCCCCAGCATTTT,CASMPRVGALNQPQHF
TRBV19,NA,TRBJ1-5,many,TGTGCCAGTAGTATAGATTTGGCAAGCAATCAGCCCCAGCATTTT,CASSIDLASNQPQHF
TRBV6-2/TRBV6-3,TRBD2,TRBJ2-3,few,TGTGCCAGCAGTTATCCCTTCACTAGCGGCCCAGGCGCAGATACGCAGTATTTT,CASSYPFTSGPGADTQYF
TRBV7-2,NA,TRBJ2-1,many,TGTGCCAGCAGCTTATCCTCCCCGGCTTATGAGCAGTTCTTC,CASSLSSPAYEQFF
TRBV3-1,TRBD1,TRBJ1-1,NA,TGTGCCAGCAGCCCTGCCGGGACAGTGAACACTGAAGCTTTCTTT,CASSPAGTVNTEAFF
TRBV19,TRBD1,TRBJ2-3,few,TGTGCCACTCGCCGGGACAGGGTGGCAGATACGCAGTATTTT,CATRRDRVADTQYF
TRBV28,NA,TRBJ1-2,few,TGTGCCAGCTCCAATCGTCAGGCCTCCTATGGCTACACCTTC,CASSNRQASYGYTF
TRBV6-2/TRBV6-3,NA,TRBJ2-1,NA,TGTGCCAGCAGTTACGATCGTGAGCAGTTCTTC,CASSYDREQFF
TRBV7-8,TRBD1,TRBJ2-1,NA,TGTGCCAGCGGTCGGACAGGGGACCTTTACAATGAGCAGTTCTTC,CASGRTGDLYNEQFF
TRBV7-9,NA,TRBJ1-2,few,TGTGCCAGCAGCTCAACAGACTTAGAGGGCTACACCTTC,CASSSTDLEGYTF
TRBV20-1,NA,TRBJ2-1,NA,TGCAGTGCTCCGCCTAGAGCCTACAATGAGCAGTTCTTC,CSAPPRAYNEQFF
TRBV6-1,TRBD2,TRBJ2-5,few,TGTGCCAGCAGTGAGATTTTGGGGACTAGCGGGAGCCCCACCCAAGAGACCCAGTACTTC,CASSEILGTSGSPTQETQYF
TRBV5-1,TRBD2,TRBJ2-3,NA,TGCGCCAGCAGGGCGCCGGGACTACAAACAGATACGCAGTATTTT,CASRAPGLQTDTQYF
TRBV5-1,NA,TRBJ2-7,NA,TGCGCCAGCAGCTTGGGCGGGACAGCCTCCGAGCAGTACTTC,CASSLGGTASEQYF
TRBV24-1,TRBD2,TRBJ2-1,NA,TGTGCCACCATGGGACTAGCGGGAGGAGGTAATGAGCAGTTCTTC,CATMGLAGGGNEQFF
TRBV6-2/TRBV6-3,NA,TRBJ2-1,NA,TGTGCCAGCAGTTACTCGATCTCTAACAATGAGCAGTTCTTC,CASSYSISNNEQFF
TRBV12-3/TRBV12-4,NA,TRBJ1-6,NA,NA,CASSFLAGTSPLHF
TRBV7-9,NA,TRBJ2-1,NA,TGTGCCAGCAGCTTGTTCAGCTCCTACAATGAGCAGTTCTTC,CASSLFSSYNEQFF
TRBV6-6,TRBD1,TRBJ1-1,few,TGTGCCAGCATTGAGACAGGGGGCGTGGGAAAAGCTTTCTTT,CASIETGGVGKAFF
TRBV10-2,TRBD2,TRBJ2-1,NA,TGCGCCAGCATGACTAGCGGTGAGCAGTTCTTC,CASMTSGEQFF
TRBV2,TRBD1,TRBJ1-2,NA,TGTGCCAGCAGTGGTCAGGGACAGACTAACTATGGCTACACCTTC,CASSGQGQTNYGYTF
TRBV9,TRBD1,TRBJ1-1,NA,TGTGCCAGCAGCGGAAGGGACAGCCCTAGGGACACTGAAGCTTTCTTT,CASSGRDSPRDTEAFF
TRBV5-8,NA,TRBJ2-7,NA,TGTGCCAGCAGCTTGGCCCTGACTGATACCTACGAGCAGTACTTC,CASSLALTDTYEQYF
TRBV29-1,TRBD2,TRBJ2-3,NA,TGCAGCACGCCGACTAGCGACAGCACAGATACGCAGTATTTT,CSTPTSDSTDTQYF
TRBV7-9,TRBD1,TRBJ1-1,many,TGTGCCAGCAGCCCAGACAGGGGGTTTACTGAAGCTTTCTTT,CASSPDRGFTEAFF
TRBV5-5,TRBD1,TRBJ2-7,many,TGTGCCAGCAGCTTAACAGGGGGCAAAGGCGAGCAGTACTTC,CASSLTGGKGEQYF
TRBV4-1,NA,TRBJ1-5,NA,TGCGCCAGCAGCCATAGGTCGAATAGCAATCAGCCCCAGCATTTT,CASSHRSNSNQPQHF
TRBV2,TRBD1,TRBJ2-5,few,TGTGCCAGCAGTGAATTAGGGACAGGGGGCGCGGAGACCCAGTACTTC,CASSELGTGGAETQYF
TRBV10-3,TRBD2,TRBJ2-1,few,TGTGCCATCAGTGAGTCGACTAGCGGGAGTAATGAGCAGTTCTTC,CAISESTSGSNEQFF
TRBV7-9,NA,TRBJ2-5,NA,TGTGCCAGCAGCAAAGTGGGGCAACGGGTCCAAGAGACCCAGTACTTC,CASSKVGQRVQETQYF
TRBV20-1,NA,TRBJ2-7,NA,TGCAGTGCTAGAGTATTAGGGAGTTACGAGCAGTACTTC,CSARVLGSYEQYF
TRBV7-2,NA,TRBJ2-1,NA,TGTGCCAGCAGCTTAGGGGGATTGGGGGGTGTACATGGTGAGCAGTTCTTC,CASSLGGLGGVHGEQFF
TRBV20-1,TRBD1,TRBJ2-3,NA,TGCAGTGCTGGGACAGGGGGTACGCAGTATTTT,CSAGTGGTQYF
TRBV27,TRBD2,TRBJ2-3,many,TGTGCCAGCAGTCCCCTAGCGGCCAGCACAGATACGCAGTATTTT,CASSPLAASTDTQYF
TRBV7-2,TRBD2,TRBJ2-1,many,TGTGCCAGCAGCGAGAGGGGACTAGCGGGGACTTCCTACAATGAGCAGTTCTTC,CASSERGLAGTSYNEQFF